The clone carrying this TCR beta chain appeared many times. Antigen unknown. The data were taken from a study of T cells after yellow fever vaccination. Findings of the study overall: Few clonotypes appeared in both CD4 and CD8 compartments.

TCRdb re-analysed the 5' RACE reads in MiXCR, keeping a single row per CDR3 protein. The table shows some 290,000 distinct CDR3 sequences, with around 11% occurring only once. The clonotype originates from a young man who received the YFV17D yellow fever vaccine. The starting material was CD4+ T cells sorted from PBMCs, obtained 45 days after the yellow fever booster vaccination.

CDR3 in DNA: TGTGCCAGCAGCCCCTCAAGAGCCAGGGGCCAAAACATTCAGTACTTC. Encoded protein: CASSPSRARGQNIQYF. The V call is TRBV7-9, the J call TRBJ2-4; D is possibly TRBD1 (6 bases). The germline gives CDR1 SEHNR, CDR2 FQNEAQ (reference sequence). The CDR3 spans 16 residues. V lost 5 bases, J lost 5 bases, and 19 bases lay in between.